This TCR beta chain originates from a study of blood T cell repertoires in COVID-19. Study-wide background: Sites across the United States, Italy and Spain contributed samples from acute and convalescent COVID-19.

The V gene end was trimmed by 3 bases and the J gene end by 6 bases; junction bases not matched to a gene: 2. Germline-derived CDR1 and CDR2 are DFQATT and SNEGSKA (reference sequence). This CDR3 has 13 residues. Per the original data handling: Reference gene primer amplification gave estimated nucleated cell counts. The table came from immunoSEQ multiplex PCR; TCRdb's copy has only in-frame clones and leaves some out. The DNA gave D and trimming, while V, J and clone size come from that table. The sample yields 100,000 to 150,000 clones, less than 90% seen once. The receptor was isolated from a woman older than 75 with acute or convalescent COVID-19. The V gene is TRBV20-1, the J gene TRBJ1-6; 7 nucleotides line up with TRBD1. Material for sequencing was peripheral blood. The CDR3 spells CSASGTANSPLHF. The CDR3 DNA is TGCAGTGCTAGTGGGACAGCTAATTCACCCCTCCACTTT.